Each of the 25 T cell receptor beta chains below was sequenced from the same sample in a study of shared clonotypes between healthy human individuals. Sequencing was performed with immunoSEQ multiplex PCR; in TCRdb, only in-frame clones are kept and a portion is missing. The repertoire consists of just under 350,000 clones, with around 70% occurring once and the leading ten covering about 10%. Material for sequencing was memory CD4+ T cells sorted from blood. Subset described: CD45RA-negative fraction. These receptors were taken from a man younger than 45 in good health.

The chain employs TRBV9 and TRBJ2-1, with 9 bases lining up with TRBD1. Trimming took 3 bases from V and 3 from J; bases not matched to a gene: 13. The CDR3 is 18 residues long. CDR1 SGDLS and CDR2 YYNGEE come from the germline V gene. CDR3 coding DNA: TGTGCCAGCAGCGCGGACAGGGGAAGGAAGCAGGACTACAATGAGCAGTTCTTC. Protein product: CASSADRGRKQDYNEQFF. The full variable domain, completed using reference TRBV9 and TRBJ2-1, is DSGVTQTPKHLITATGQRVTLRCSPRSGDLSVYWYQQSLDQGLQFLIQYYNGEERAKGNILERFSAQQFPDLHSELNLSSLELGDSALYFCASSADRGRKQDYNEQFFGPGTRLTVL.

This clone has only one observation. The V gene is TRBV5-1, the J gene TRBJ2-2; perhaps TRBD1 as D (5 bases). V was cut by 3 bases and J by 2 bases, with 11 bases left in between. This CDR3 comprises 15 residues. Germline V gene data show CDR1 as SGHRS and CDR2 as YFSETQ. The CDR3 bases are TGCGCCAGCAGCTCGACAGCGACCAACACCGGGGAGCTGTTTTTT. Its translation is CASSSTATNTGELFF. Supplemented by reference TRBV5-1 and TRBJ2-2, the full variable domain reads KAGVTQTPRYLIKTRGQQVTLSCSPISGHRSVSWYQQTPGQGLQFLFEYFSETQRNKGNFPGRFSGRQFSNSRSEMNVSTLELGDSALYLCASSSTATNTGELFFGEGSRLTVL.

The CDR3 DNA sequence: TGTGCCAGCAGTAATACAGGCGGGAGGAAAGGGGGCAATGAGCAGTTCTTC. Translating it yields CASSNTGGRKGGNEQFF. The chain combines TRBV2 with TRBJ2-1; 8 positions match TRBD2. The junction had 15 bases not matched to a gene; V was cut back by 5 bases and J by 6 bases. The CDR3 is 17 residues long. The germline gives CDR1 SNHLY, CDR2 FYNNEI.

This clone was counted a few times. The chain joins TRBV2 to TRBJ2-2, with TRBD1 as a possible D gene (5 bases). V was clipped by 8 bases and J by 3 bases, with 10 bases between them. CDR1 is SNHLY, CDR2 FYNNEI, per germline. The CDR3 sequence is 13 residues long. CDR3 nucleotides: TGTGCCAGCGGACAATTTGACACCGGGGAGCTGTTTTTT. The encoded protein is CASGQFDTGELFF.

CDR3 bases: TGTGCCAGCAGCTCCCCTACCGGAGTGGGGCGTGTGGCCGGGGAGCTGTTTTTT. It yields the protein CASSSPTGVGRVAGELFF. The chain carries TRBV11-2 and TRBJ2-2, with a tentative D call TRBD1 (5 bases). Looked up from germline, CDR1 is SGHAT and CDR2 is FQNNGV. The CDR3 length is 18 residues. V was shortened by 4 bases and J by 6 bases, with 24 bases between the two germline ends.

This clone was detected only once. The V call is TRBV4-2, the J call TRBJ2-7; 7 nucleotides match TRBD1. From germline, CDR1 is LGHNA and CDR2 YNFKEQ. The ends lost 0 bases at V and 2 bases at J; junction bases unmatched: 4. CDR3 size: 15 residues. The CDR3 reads CASSQEGQGAYEQYF. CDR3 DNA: TGTGCCAGCAGCCAAGAAGGGCAGGGGGCCTACGAGCAGTACTTC.

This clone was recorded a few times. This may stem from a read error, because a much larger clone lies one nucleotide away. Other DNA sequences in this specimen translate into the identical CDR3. As DNA, the CDR3 is TGTGCCAGCAGTTACGACAATGAGCAGTTCTTC. Protein sequence: CASSYDNEQFF. The V gene is TRBV2, the J gene TRBJ2-1; D uncertain. The CDR3 has 11 amino acids. The ends were cut back, 5 bases at V and 5 bases at J, with 4 bases in the middle. The germline V gene encodes CDR1 SNHLY and CDR2 FYNNEI. The full variable domain, rest sourced from reference TRBV2 and TRBJ2-1, is EPEVTQTPSHQVTQMGQEVILRCVPISNHLYFYWYRQILGQKVEFLVSFYNNEISEKSEIFDDQFSVERPDGSNFTLKIRSTKLEDSAMYFCASSYDNEQFFGPGTRLTVL.

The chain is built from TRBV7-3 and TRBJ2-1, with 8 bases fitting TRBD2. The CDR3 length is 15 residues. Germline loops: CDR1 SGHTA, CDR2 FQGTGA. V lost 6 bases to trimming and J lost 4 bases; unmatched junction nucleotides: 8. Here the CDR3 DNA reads TGTGCCAGCAGTCCTCCGGGACTAGAATACAATGAGCAGTTCTTC. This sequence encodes CASSPPGLEYNEQFF.

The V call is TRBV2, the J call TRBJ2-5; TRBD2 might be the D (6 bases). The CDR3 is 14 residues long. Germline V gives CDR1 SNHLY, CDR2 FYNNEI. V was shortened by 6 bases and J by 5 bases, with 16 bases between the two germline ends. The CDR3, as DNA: TGTGCCAGCAGGGAGACAGATGCGGGGGAGACCCAGTACTTC. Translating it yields CASRETDAGETQYF.

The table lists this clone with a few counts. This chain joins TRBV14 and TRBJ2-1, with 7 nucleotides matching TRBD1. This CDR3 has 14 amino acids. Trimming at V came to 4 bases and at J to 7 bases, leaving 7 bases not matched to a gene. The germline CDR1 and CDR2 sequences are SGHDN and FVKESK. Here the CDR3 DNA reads TGTGCCAGCAGCCTTTTGACAGGGCTGAATGAGCAGTTCTTC. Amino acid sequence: CASSLLTGLNEQFF.

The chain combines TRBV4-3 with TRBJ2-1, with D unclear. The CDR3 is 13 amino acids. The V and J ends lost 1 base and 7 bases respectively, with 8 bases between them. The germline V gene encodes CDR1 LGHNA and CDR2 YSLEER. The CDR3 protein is CASSQGRVNEQFF. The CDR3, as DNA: TGCGCCAGCAGCCAAGGTCGGGTGAATGAGCAGTTCTTC.

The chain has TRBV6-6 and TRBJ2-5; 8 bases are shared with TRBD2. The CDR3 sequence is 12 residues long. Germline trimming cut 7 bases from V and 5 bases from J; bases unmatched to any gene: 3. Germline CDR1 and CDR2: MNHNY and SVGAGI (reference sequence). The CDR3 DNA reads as TGTGCCAGCACTCCGGGGGGGGAGACCCAGTACTTC. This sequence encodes CASTPGGETQYF.

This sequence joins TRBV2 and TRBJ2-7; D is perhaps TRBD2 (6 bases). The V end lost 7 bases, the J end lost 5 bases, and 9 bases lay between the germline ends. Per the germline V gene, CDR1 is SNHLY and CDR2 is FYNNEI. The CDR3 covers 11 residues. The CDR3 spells CASKVADEQYF. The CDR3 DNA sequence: TGTGCCAGCAAGGTAGCGGACGAGCAGTACTTC.

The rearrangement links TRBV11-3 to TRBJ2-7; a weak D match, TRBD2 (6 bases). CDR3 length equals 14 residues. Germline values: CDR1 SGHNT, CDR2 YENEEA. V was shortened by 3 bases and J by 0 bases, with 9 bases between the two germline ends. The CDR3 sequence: CASSFDGSSYEQYF. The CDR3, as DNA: TGTGCCAGCAGCTTTGACGGGAGCTCCTACGAGCAGTACTTC.

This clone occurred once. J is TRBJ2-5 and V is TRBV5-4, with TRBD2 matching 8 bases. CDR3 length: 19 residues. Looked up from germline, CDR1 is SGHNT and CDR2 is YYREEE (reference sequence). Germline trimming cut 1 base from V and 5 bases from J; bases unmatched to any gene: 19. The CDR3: CASSLPGAGSGRFRETQYF. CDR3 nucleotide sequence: TGTGCCAGCAGCTTGCCCGGAGCGGGAAGCGGGAGATTTAGGGAGACCCAGTACTTC.

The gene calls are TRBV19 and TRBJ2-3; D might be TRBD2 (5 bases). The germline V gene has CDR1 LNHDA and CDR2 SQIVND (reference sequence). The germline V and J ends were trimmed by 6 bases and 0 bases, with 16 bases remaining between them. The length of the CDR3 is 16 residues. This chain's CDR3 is CASSPRSRGSTDTQYF. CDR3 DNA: TGTGCCAGTAGCCCACGCAGCCGGGGAAGCACAGATACGCAGTATTTT.

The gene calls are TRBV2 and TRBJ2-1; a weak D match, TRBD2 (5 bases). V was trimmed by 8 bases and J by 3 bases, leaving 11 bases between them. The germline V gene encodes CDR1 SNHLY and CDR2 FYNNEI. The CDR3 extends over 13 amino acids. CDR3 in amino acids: CASSLGGYNEQFF. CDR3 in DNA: TGTGCCAGCTCCCTAGGAGGCTACAATGAGCAGTTCTTC.

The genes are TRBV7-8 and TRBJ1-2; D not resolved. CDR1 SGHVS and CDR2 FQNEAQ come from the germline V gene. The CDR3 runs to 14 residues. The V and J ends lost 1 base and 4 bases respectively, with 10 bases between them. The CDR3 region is CASSLDQALYGYTF. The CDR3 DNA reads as TGTGCCAGCAGCTTAGATCAGGCGCTCTATGGCTACACCTTC.

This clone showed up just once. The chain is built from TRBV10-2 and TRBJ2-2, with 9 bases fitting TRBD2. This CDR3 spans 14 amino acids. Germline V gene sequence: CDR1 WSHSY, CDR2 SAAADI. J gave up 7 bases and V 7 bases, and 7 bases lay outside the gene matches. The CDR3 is CASIGLASGGELFF. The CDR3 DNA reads TGCGCCAGCATCGGACTAGCGAGTGGCGGGGAGCTGTTTTTT.

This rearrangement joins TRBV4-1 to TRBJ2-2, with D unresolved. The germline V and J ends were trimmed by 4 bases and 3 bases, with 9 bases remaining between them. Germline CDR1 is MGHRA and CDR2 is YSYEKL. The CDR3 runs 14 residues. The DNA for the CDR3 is TGCGCCAGCAGCCGAGATCTTTACACCGGGGAGCTGTTTTTT. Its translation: CASSRDLYTGELFF.

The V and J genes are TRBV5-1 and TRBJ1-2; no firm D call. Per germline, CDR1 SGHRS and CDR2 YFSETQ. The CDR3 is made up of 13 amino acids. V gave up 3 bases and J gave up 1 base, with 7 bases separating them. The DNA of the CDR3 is TGCGCCAGCAGCTCCCAGATTAACTATGGCTACACCTTC. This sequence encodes CASSSQINYGYTF.

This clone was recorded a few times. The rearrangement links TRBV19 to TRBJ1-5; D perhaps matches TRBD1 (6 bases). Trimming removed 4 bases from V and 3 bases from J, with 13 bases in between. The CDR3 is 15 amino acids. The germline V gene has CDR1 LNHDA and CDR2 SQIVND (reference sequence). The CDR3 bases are TGTGCCAGTAGTAGTGAAGGGGGATACAATCAGCCCCAGCATTTT. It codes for CASSSEGGYNQPQHF.

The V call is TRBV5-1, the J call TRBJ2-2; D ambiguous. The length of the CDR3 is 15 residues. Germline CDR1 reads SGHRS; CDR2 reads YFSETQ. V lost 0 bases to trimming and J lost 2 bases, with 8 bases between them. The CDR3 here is CASSLGPPNTGELFF. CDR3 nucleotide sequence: TGCGCCAGCAGCTTGGGGCCTCCAAACACCGGGGAGCTGTTTTTT.

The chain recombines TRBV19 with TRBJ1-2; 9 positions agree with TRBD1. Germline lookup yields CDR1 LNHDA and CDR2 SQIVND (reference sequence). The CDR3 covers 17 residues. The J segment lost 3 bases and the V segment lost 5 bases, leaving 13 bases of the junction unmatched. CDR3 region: CASSPPVGQGLYYGYTF. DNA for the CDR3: TGTGCCAGTAGTCCTCCAGTTGGACAGGGGTTGTACTATGGCTACACCTTC.

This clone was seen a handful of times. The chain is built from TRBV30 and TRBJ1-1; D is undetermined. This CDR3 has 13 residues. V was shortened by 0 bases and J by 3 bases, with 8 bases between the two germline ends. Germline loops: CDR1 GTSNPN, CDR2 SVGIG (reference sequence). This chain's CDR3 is CAWSVRLDTEAFF. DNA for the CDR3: TGTGCCTGGAGTGTACGTTTGGACACTGAAGCTTTCTTT.